The table lists the clone carrying this T cell receptor (beta chain) with many counts. These data originate in a study of neurological immune-mediated disorders. From the 5' RACE reads, TCRdb called clonotypes with MiXCR, one entry per CDR3 protein. The sample comprises some 15,000 distinct CDR3 sequences, approximately 3.7% of which are singletons, and about 19% rests with the top ten. The V gene end was trimmed by 4 bases and the J gene end by 2 bases; junction bases not matched to a gene: 7. The CDR3 consists of 17 residues. Germline CDR1 is MDHEN and CDR2 is SYDVKM. This chain joins TRBV28 and TRBJ2-1; 11 bases align to TRBD2. The sequenced sample was CD8+ T cells from blood. This sequence originates from a woman between 35 and 50 years old in good health. The CDR3 DNA reads TGTGCCAGCAGTTCTCTAGCGGGAGGTACCCCCTACAATGAGCAGTTCTTC. It yields the protein CASSSLAGGTPYNEQFF.